The 16 T cell receptor beta chains listed next were all sequenced from one sample in a study of control samples from healthy donors and cancer patients. Using immunoSEQ multiplex PCR, the repertoire was profiled, and TCRdb retains in-frame clones only, with some absent. The repertoire holds roughly 150,000 clones, with over 90% as singletons. Sequencing input: blood. The receptors here all came from a man in his forties or fifties in good health.

This chain connects TRBV27 to TRBJ1-1, with D maybe TRBD1 (5 bases). With 6 bases removed from V and 1 base from J, the gap between germline ends came to 12 bases. The CDR3 runs 14 residues. Germline V gene data show CDR1 as MNHEY and CDR2 as SMNVEV (reference sequence). The CDR3 protein is CASSERGRNTEAFF. CDR3 sequence (DNA): TGTGCCAGCAGCGAAAGGGGCAGGAACACTGAAGCTTTCTTT.

The V call is TRBV5-1, the J call TRBJ2-1; 10 bases agree with TRBD2. CDR1 is SGHRS and CDR2 is YFSETQ in the germline V gene. The J segment lost 9 bases and the V segment lost 4 bases, leaving 13 bases of the junction unmatched. The CDR3 runs 16 residues. For the CDR3, the DNA is TGCGCCAGCAGCCCTTTAGCGGGAGGCCCTGGTGGTGAGCAGTTCTTC. Translation: CASSPLAGGPGGEQFF.

This chain joins TRBV29-1 and TRBJ2-7; 8 bases fit TRBD1. Germline V CDR1 and CDR2: SQVTM, ANQGSEA. The ends lost 3 bases at V and 5 bases at J; junction bases unmatched: 12. The CDR3 consists of 15 residues. This chain's CDR3 is CSVERVGGQVDEQYF. The DNA of the CDR3 is TGCAGCGTTGAGCGGGTGGGGGGACAGGTCGACGAGCAGTACTTC.

This chain joins TRBV20-1 and TRBJ2-1, with D perhaps TRBD2 (6 bases). The germline V gene encodes CDR1 DFQATT and CDR2 SNEGSKA (reference sequence). V lost 6 bases, J lost 8 bases, and 11 bases lay in between. This CDR3 is 11 amino acids long. CDR3 sequence reads: CSAGGEHEQFF. CDR3 in DNA: TGCAGTGCGGGCGGGGAGCATGAGCAGTTCTTC.

The CDR3 nucleotides are TGCGCCAGCAGCGAGGGACAGGGGAGCTACGAGCAGTACTTC. As protein: CASSEGQGSYEQYF. The J gene is TRBJ2-7, the V gene TRBV5-1; TRBD1 agrees at 10 bases. This CDR3 has 14 amino acids. Per the germline V gene, CDR1 is SGHRS and CDR2 is YFSETQ. V lost 4 bases, J lost 3 bases, and 4 bases stayed unmatched.

This clone was found once. The chain has TRBV12-3 or TRBV12-4 and TRBJ2-2, with unresolved D. The CDR3 has 11 amino acids. V gave up 6 bases and J gave up 9 bases, with 8 bases separating them. DNA for the CDR3: TGTGCCAGCAGCTTCCTCAGGGAGCTGTTTTTT. Protein sequence: CASSFLRELFF.

The rearrangement joins TRBV5-4 to TRBJ2-1; D gene uncertain. The V and J ends lost 3 bases and 4 bases respectively, with 2 bases between them. The CDR3 totals 11 residues. Germline-derived CDR1 and CDR2 are SGHNT and YYREEE (reference sequence). The chain's CDR3 is CASSWYNEQFF. CDR3 bases: TGTGCCAGCAGCTGGTACAATGAGCAGTTCTTC.

As DNA, the CDR3 is TGTGCCATCACCCTGACCGAGAACTATGGCTACACCTTC. Translated: CAITLTENYGYTF. The chain has TRBV10-3 and TRBJ1-2; D not certain. The CDR3 loop spans 13 amino acids. Germline values: CDR1 ENHRY, CDR2 SYGVKD. V lost 7 bases and J lost 2, with 11 bases in between.

This chain connects TRBV18 to TRBJ2-7, with D tentatively TRBD1 (6 bases). Germline CDR1 reads KGHSH; CDR2 reads LQKENI. V was cut by 6 bases and J by 4 bases, with 16 bases left in between. CDR3 length equals 14 residues. The CDR3 DNA reads as TGTGCCAGCTCCCCGGACAGACTCACGTACGAGCAGTACTTC. Protein sequence: CASSPDRLTYEQYF.

The chain has TRBV10-1 and TRBJ2-1; 7 nucleotides align to TRBD2. In germline, CDR1 is WNHNN, CDR2 SYGVQD (reference sequence). CDR3 length: 18 amino acids. J gave up 4 bases and V 4 bases, and 16 bases lay outside the gene matches. CDR3 protein: CASSARAGSASLYNEQFF. The CDR3 coding sequence is TGCGCCAGCAGTGCCCGAGCGGGGTCGGCGTCCTTATACAATGAGCAGTTCTTC.

This chain links TRBV3-1 (or the pseudogene TRBV3-2) with TRBJ2-7; no definite D call. Germline V CDR1 and CDR2: LGHDT, YNNKEL (reference sequence). Trimming cost V 3 bases and J 3 bases, with 3 bases left between them. The length of the CDR3 is 11 residues. Here the CDR3 reads CASSQIYEQYF. CDR3 bases: TGTGCCAGCAGCCAGATCTACGAGCAGTACTTC.

The chain has TRBV6-5 and TRBJ2-7, with 10 bases that match TRBD1. CDR3 length: 13 residues. Germline-derived CDR1 and CDR2 are MNHEY and SVGAGI. V lost 8 bases to trimming and J lost 7 bases; unmatched junction nucleotides: 8. The CDR3 loop reads CASGRQGAWEQYF. CDR3 bases: TGTGCCAGCGGAAGACAGGGGGCGTGGGAGCAGTACTTC.

The chain has TRBV28 and TRBJ1-5, with 8 nucleotides matching TRBD1. CDR1 MDHEN and CDR2 SYDVKM come from the germline V gene. Unmatched junction bases numbered 5, after V lost 1 base and J lost 3 bases. This CDR3 region has 16 residues. Here the CDR3 reads CASSLSRGPLNQPQHF. CDR3 DNA: TGTGCCAGCAGTTTATCCAGGGGGCCGCTCAATCAGCCCCAGCATTTT.

The gene calls are TRBV5-1 and TRBJ2-2, with no clear D. CDR1 and CDR2 (germline): SGHRS, YFSETQ. The CDR3 consists of 16 residues. V was cut by 0 bases and J by 3 bases, with 12 bases left in between. The CDR3 protein is CASSLAAVKDTGELFF. The DNA for the CDR3 is TGCGCCAGCAGCTTGGCAGCAGTGAAGGACACCGGGGAGCTGTTTTTT.

This chain links TRBV28 with TRBJ1-6; no reliable D call. The length of the CDR3 is 15 residues. The V gene lost 5 bases and the J gene lost 0 bases, with 8 bases spanning the gap. The germline CDR1 and CDR2 sequences are MDHEN and SYDVKM. CDR3: CASSILSSYNSPLHF. In nucleotides, the CDR3 is TGTGCCAGCAGTATATTAAGCTCCTATAATTCACCCCTCCACTTT.

This clone was detected only a few times. The rearrangement joins TRBV5-3 to TRBJ1-6; D is unresolved. TRBV5-3 is identified as an open reading frame with a role that is uncertain. The CDR3 has 15 residues. V shed 1 base and J shed 3 bases, with 8 bases lying between them. CDR3 nucleotide sequence: TGTGCCAGAAGCTTGAGTTGGGGCTATAATTCACCCCTCCACTTT. Amino acids: CARSLSWGYNSPLHF.